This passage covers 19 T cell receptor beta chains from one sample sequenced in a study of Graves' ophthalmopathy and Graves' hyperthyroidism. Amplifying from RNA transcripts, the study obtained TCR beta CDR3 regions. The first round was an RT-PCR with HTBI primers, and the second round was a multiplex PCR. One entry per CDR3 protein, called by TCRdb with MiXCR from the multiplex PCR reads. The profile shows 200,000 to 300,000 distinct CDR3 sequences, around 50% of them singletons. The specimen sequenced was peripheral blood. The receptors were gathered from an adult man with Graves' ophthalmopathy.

The CDR3 spells CASSLGQGVATEAFF. The CDR3 nucleotides are TGTGCCAGCAGCTTGGGACAGGGGGTTGCCACTGAAGCTTTCTTT. The chain uses TRBV7-2 and TRBJ1-1, with 11 bases fitting TRBD1. J was trimmed by 4 bases and V by 3 bases; bases with no gene match: 4. This CDR3 has 15 amino acids. Germline CDR1 is SGHTA and CDR2 is FQGNSA.

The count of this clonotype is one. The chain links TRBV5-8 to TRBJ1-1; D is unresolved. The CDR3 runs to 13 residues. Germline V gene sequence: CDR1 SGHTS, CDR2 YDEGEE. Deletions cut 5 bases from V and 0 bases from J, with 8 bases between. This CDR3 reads CASRKQLNTEAFF. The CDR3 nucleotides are TGTGCCAGCAGGAAACAGCTGAACACTGAAGCTTTCTTT.

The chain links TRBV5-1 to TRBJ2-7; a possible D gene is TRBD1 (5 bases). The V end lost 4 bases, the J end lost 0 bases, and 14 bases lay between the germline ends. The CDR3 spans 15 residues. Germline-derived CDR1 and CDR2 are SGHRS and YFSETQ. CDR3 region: CASSRADRSSYEQYF. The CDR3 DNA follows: TGCGCCAGCAGCCGGGCTGACAGAAGCTCCTACGAGCAGTACTTC.

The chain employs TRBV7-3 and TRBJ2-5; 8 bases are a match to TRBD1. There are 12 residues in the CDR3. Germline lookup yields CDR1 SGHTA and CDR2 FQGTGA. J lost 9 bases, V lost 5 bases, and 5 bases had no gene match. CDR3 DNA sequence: TGTGCCAGCAGCCTCGACAGGGGCCCCCAGTACTTC. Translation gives CASSLDRGPQYF. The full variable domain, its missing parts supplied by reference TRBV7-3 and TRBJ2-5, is GAGVSQTPSNKVTEKGKYVELRCDPISGHTALYWYRQSLGQGPEFLIYFQGTGAADDSGLPNDRFFAVRPEGSVSTLKIQRTERGDSAVYLCASSLDRGPQYFGPGTRLLVL.

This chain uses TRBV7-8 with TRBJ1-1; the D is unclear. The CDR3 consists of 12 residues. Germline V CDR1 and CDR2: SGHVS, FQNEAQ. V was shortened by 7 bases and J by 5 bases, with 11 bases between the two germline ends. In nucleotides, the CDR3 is TGTGCCAGCAACCGGGAGGATACTGAAGCTTTCTTT. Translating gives CASNREDTEAFF.

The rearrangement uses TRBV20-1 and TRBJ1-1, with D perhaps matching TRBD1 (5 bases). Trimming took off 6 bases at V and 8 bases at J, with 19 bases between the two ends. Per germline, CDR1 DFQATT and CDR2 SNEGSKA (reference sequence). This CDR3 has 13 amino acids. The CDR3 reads CSAIRDHSLEAFF. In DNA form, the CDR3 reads TGCAGTGCCATCCGGGACCACTCTCTCGAAGCTTTCTTT.

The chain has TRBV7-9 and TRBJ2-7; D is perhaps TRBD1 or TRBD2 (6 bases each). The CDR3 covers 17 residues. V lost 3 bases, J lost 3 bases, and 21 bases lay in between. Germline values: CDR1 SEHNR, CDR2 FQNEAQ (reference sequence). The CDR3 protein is CASSFNAVGGGDYEQYF. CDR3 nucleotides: TGTGCCAGCAGCTTTAATGCTGTGGGGGGCGGAGACTACGAGCAGTACTTC.

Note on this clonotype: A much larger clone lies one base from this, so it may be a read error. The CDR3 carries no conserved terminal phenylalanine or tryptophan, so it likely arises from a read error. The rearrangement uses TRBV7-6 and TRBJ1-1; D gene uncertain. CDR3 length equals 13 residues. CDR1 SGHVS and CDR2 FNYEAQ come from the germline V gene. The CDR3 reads CALSKEMNTEAFL. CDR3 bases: TGTGCACTCTCTAAGGAGATGAACACTGAAGCTTTCCTT.

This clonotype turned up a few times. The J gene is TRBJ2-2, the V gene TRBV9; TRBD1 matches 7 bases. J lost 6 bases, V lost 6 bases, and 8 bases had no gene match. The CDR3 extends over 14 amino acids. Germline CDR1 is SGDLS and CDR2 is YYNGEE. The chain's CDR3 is CASTNADRAGELFF. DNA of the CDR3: TGTGCCAGCACCAATGCTGACAGGGCCGGGGAGCTGTTTTTT.

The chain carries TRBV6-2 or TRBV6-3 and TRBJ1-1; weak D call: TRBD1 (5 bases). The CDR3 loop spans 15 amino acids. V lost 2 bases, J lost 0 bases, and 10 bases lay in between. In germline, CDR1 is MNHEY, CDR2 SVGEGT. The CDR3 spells CASSYQTDLNTEAFF. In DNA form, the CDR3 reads TGTGCCAGCAGTTACCAGACAGACCTGAACACTGAAGCTTTCTTT.

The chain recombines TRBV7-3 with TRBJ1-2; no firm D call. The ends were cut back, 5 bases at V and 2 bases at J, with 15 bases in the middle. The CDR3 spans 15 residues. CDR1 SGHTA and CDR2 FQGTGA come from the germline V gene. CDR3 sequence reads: CASSQGVEQNYGYTF. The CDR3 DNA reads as TGTGCCAGCAGCCAAGGCGTCGAACAGAACTATGGCTACACCTTC.

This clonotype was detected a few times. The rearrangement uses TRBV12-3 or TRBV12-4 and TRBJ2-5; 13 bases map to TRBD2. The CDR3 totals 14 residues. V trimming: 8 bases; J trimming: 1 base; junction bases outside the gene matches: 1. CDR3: CASGTSGAQETQYF. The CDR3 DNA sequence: TGTGCCAGCGGGACTAGCGGGGCCCAAGAGACCCAGTACTTC.

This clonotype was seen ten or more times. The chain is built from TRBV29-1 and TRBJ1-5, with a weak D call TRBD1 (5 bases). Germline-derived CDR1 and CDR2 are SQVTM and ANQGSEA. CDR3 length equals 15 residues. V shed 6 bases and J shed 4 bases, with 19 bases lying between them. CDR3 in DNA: TGCAGCGTGACGACGGCGGGGGTTGGAAATCAGCCCCAGCATTTT. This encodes CSVTTAGVGNQPQHF.

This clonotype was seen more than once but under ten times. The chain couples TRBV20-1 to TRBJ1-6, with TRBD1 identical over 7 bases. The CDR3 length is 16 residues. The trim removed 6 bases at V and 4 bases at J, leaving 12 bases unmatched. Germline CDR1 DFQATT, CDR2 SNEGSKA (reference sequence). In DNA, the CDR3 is TGCAGTGCGAGATTCGCGGGACAGAAATATAATTCACCCCTCCACTTT. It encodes CSARFAGQKYNSPLHF.

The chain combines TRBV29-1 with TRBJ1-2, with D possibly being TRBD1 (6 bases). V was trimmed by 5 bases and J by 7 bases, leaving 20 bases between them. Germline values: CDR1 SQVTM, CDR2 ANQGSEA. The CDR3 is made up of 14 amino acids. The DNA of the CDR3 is TGCAGCGTTCCCAAAGGGGGGGGGCGATCTGGCTACACCTTC. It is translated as CSVPKGGGRSGYTF.

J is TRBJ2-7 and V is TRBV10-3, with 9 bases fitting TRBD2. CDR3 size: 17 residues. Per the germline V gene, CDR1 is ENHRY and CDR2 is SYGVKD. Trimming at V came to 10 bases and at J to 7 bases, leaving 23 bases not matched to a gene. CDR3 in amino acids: CASSKFQRSGGPGEQYF. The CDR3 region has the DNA TGTGCCAGCAGCAAGTTCCAAAGGAGCGGGGGGCCGGGGGAGCAGTACTTC.

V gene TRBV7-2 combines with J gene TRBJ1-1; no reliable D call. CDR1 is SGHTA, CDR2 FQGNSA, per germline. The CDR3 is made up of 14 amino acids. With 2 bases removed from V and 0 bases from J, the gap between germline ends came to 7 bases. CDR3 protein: CASSLSILNTEAFF. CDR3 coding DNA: TGTGCCAGCAGCTTATCCATCCTGAACACTGAAGCTTTCTTT.

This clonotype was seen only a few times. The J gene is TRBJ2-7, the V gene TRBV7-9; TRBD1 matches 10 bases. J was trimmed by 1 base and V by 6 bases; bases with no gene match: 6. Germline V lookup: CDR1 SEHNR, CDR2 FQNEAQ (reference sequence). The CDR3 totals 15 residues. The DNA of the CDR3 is TGTGCCAGCAGGCGGGACAGGGGAGGTTCCTACGAGCAGTACTTC. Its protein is CASRRDRGGSYEQYF.

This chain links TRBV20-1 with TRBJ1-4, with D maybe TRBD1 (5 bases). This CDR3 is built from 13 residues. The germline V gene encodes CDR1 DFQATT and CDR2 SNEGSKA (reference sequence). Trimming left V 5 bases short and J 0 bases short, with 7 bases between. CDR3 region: CSARQSTNEKLFF. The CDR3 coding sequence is TGCAGTGCTCGACAGTCAACTAATGAAAAACTGTTTTTT.